Presented here are 12 T cell receptor beta chains from one specimen sequenced in a study of vaccination and CD4 T cells after COVID-19. TCRdb called the PCR reads again in MiXCR, with one record for every CDR3 protein. Of 15,000 to 20,000 distinct CDR3 sequences in the sample, less than 70% were seen once. Material: CD4+ T cells from blood, obtained after SARS-CoV-2 vaccination. All receptors come from a human donor who had recovered from COVID-19.

The V gene is TRBV6-2 or TRBV6-3, the J gene TRBJ2-7, with 10 bases fitting TRBD2. The CDR3 totals 17 residues. CDR1 MNHEY and CDR2 SVGEGT come from the germline V gene. After removal of 10 bases from V and 2 bases from J, the junction contained 17 bases not matched to a gene. CDR3 protein: CANPFPPSAGGAYEQYF. The DNA of the CDR3 is TGTGCCAACCCGTTCCCCCCTTCAGCGGGGGGGGCCTACGAGCAGTACTTC.

This clonotype turned up a few times. The CDR3 coding sequence is TGCGCCAGCAGCTTGGGAGTCACAGGGGGCAGCTATGGCTACACCTTC. It translates to CASSLGVTGGSYGYTF. The chain has TRBV5-1 and TRBJ1-2, with 9 bases aligning to TRBD1. CDR1 is SGHRS and CDR2 is YFSETQ in the germline V gene. Trimming took 0 bases from V and 4 from J; bases not matched to a gene: 7. The CDR3 is 16 residues long.

V gene TRBV20-1 combines with J gene TRBJ1-5; 10 bases map to TRBD1. J was trimmed by 1 base and V by 6 bases; bases with no gene match: 6. The CDR3 is 15 residues long. CDR1 is DFQATT, CDR2 SNEGSKA, per germline (reference sequence). Here the CDR3 DNA reads TGCAGTGCCCAGACAGGGGGCGCGAGCAATCAGCCCCAGCATTTT. It specifies CSAQTGGASNQPQHF.

This clonotype was detected a few times. This chain joins TRBV19 and TRBJ2-3; D tentatively fits TRBD1 or TRBD2 (7 bases each). V lost 5 bases and J 2 bases, leaving 14 bases between the germline ends. The CDR3 totals 15 residues. The germline V gene encodes CDR1 LNHDA and CDR2 SQIVND (reference sequence). CDR3 nucleotides: TGTGCCAGTAGTTCCAGCGGGACAGACACAGATACGCAGTATTTT. Protein sequence: CASSSSGTDTDTQYF.

The chain is built from TRBV7-9 and TRBJ2-7; tentatively, D is TRBD2 (6 bases). This CDR3 spans 13 amino acids. V lost 5 bases to trimming and J lost 7 bases, with 15 bases between them. Germline CDR1 is SEHNR and CDR2 is FQNEAQ (reference sequence). DNA of the CDR3: TGTGCCAGCAGCCTAGGGGCAGGGAGGGAGCAGTACTTC. Its protein product is CASSLGAGREQYF.

The genes are TRBV6-5 and TRBJ2-2, with TRBD2 matching over 7 bases. V shed 2 bases, J shed 6 bases, and the junction held 6 bases outside the gene matches. The V gene's germline CDR1 is MNHEY and CDR2 SVGAGI. The CDR3 has 15 residues. CDR3 coding DNA: TGTGCCAGCAGTTACGGGCGGGAGAAGGCCGGGGAGCTGTTTTTT. Its protein product is CASSYGREKAGELFF.

The chain uses TRBV2 and TRBJ2-5; D is possibly TRBD1 (6 bases). Germline CDR1 reads SNHLY; CDR2 reads FYNNEI. The CDR3 is made up of 12 amino acids. The V end lost 0 bases, the J end lost 12 bases, and 11 bases lay between the germline ends. CDR3 sequence (DNA): TGTGCCAGCAGTGAAGCGAGGACAGCCGAGTACTTC. Amino acid sequence: CASSEARTAEYF.

With respect to this clonotype: At one end, the junction sequence differs from germline, possibly due to a read error. The genes are TRBV7-7 and TRBJ2-2; D gene ambiguous. Germline CDR1 reads SSHAT; CDR2 reads FNYEAQ (reference sequence). The CDR3 has 14 residues. CDR3 amino acids: CASSLDRSTGELFF. The CDR3 DNA follows: TGTGCTAGCAGCTTAGATCGGAGTACCGGGGAGCTGTTTTTT.

The chain couples TRBV27 to TRBJ2-3, with 9 positions matching TRBD2. The V gene end was trimmed by 8 bases and the J gene end by 1 base; junction bases not matched to a gene: 13. The CDR3 has 17 residues. Germline V gene data show CDR1 as MNHEY and CDR2 as SMNVEV (reference sequence). The CDR3 DNA is TGTGCCAGCCGCCCTAGCGGGACCGCATGGGGCACAGATACGCAGTATTTT. Its protein product is CASRPSGTAWGTDTQYF.

The chain has TRBV19 and TRBJ2-7; TRBD1 aligns across 11 bases. V was pared by 3 bases and J by 2 bases, with 3 bases of the junction left unmatched. Germline CDR1 is LNHDA and CDR2 is SQIVND (reference sequence). The CDR3 runs 15 residues. The CDR3: CASSIQDRGPYEQYF. The CDR3, as DNA: TGTGCCAGTAGTATCCAGGACAGGGGGCCCTACGAGCAGTACTTC.

The chain carries TRBV15 and TRBJ1-3; D ambiguous. The CDR3 has 15 residues. The V gene's germline CDR1 is LNHNV and CDR2 YYDKDF (reference sequence). Trimming pared 4 bases from V and 0 bases from J, leaving 10 bases between. CDR3 amino acids: CATSNERGSGNTIYF. In DNA form, the CDR3 reads TGTGCCACCAGCAACGAACGGGGCTCTGGAAACACCATATATTTT.

The V gene is TRBV2, the J gene TRBJ1-1; D remains unclear. The CDR3 covers 13 residues. Trimming shortened V by 7 bases and J by 0 bases, and 9 bases separated the two germline ends. CDR1 SNHLY and CDR2 FYNNEI come from the germline V gene. CDR3 nucleotides: TGTGCCAGCACCGCAGAAATGAACACTGAAGCTTTCTTT. This codes for CASTAEMNTEAFF.